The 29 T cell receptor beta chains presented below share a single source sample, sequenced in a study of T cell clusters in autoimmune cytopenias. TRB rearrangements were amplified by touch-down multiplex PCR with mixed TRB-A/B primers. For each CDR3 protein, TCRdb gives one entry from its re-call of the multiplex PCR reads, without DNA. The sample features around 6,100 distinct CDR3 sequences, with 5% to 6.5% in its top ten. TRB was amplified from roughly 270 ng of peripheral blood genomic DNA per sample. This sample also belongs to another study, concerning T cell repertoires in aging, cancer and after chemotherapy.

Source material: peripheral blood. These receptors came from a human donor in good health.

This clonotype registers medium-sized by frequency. The CDR3 spells CATNRGNNEQFF. The V gene is TRBV24-1, the J gene TRBJ2-1; TCRdb gives TRBD1 as the D gene, but with no DNA this cannot be confirmed. Germline loops: CDR1 KGHDR, CDR2 SFDVKD. This CDR3 comprises 12 residues.

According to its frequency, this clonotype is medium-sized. This CDR3 reads CASNPTNTGELFF. The chain couples TRBV19 to TRBJ2-2. Germline V lookup: CDR1 LNHDA, CDR2 SQIVND (reference sequence). CDR3 length: 13 residues.

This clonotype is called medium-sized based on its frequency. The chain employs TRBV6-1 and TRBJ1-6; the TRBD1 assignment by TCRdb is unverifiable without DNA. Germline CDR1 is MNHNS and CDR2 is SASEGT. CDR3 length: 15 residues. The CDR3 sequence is CASFGGDSRNSPLHF.

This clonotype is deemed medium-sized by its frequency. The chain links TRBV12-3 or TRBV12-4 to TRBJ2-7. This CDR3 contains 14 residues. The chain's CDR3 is CASSSTVRTYEQYF.

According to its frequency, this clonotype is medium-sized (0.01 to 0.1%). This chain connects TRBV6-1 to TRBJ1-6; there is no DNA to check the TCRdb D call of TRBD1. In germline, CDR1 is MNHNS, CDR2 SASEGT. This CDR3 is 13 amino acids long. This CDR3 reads CASRGTGVSPLHF.

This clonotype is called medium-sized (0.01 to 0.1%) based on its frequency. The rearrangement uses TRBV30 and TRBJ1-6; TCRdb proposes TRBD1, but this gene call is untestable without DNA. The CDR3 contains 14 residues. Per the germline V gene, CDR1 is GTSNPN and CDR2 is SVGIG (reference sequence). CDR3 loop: CAWSVQQGGSPLHF. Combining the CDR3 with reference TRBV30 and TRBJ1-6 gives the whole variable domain SQTIHQWPATLVQPVGSPLSLECTVEGTSNPNLYWYRQAAGRGLQLLFYSVGIGQISSEVPQNLSASRPQDRQFILSSKKLLLSDSGFYLCAWSVQQGGSPLHFGNGTRLTVT.

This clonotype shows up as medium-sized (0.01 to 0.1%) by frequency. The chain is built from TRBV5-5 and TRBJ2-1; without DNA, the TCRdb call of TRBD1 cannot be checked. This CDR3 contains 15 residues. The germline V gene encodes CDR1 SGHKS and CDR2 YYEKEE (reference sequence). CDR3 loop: CASSPGQGVDNEQFF.

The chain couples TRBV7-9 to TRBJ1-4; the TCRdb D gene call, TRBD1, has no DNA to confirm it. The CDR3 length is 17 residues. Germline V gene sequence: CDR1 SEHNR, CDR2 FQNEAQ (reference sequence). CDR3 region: CASSPGGGGSEGEKLFF.

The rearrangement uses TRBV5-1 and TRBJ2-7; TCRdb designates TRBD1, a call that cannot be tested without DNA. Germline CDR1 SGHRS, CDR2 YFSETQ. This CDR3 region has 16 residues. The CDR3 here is CASRSRTGGLSYEQYF.

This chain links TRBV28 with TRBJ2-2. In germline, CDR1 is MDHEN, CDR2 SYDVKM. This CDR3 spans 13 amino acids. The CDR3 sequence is CASRRQLAGELFF.

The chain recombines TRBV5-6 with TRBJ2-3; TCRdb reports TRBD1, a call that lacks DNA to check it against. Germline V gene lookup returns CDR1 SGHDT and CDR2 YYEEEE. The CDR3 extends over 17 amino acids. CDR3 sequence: CASSLSSTGVPTDTQYF.

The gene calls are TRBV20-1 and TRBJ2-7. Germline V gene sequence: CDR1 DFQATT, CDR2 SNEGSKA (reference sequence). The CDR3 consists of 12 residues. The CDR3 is CSARLLLYEQYF.

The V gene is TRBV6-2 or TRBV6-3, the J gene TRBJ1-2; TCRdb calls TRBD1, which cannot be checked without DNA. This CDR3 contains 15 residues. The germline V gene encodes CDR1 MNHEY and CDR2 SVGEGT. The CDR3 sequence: CASSYTRQGTYGYTF.

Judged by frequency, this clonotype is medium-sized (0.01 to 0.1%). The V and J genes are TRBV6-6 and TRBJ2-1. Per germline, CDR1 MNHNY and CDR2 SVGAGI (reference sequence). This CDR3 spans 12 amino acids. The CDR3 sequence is CASSRPKNEQFF.

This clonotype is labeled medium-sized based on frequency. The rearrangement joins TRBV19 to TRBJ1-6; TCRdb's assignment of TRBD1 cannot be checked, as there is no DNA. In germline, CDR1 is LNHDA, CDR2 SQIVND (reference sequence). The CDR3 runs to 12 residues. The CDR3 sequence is CASGGQYSPLHF.

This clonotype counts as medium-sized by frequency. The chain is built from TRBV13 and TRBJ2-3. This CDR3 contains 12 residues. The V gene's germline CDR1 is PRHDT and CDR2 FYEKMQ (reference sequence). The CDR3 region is CASSLGTNTQYF.

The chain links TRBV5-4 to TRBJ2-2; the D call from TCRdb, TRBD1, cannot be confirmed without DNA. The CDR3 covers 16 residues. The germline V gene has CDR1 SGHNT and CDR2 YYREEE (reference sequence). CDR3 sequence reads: CASSIGQGVDTGELFF.

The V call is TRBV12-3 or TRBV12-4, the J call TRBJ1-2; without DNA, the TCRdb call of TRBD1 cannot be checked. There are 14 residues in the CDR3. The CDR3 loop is CASSFSGVGYGYTF.

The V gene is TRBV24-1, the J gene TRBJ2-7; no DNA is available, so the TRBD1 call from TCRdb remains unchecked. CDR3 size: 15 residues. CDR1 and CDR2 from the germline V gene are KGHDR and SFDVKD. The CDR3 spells CATPLRTGGPYEQYF.

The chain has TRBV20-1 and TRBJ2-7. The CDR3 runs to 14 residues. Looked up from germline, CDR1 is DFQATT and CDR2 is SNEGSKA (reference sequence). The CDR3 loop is CSARVMTGLDEQYF.

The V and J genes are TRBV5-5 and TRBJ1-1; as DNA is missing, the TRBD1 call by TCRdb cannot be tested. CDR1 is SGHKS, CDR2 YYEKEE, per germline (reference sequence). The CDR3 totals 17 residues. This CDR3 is CASSFNRGRGLNTEAFF. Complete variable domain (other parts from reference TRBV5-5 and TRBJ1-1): DAGVTQSPTHLIKTRGQQVTLRCSPISGHKSVSWYQQVLGQGPQFIFQYYEKEERGRGNFPDRFSARQFPNYSSELNVNALLLGDSALYLCASSFNRGRGLNTEAFFGQGTRLTVV.

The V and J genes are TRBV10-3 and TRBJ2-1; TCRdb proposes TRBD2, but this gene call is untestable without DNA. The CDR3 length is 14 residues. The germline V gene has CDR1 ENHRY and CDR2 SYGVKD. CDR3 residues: CAIRGTSAYNEQFF.

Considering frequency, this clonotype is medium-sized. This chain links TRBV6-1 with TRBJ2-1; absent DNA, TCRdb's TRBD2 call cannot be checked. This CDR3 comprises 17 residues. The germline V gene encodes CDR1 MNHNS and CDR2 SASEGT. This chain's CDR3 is CASSELLAGGPYNEQFF.

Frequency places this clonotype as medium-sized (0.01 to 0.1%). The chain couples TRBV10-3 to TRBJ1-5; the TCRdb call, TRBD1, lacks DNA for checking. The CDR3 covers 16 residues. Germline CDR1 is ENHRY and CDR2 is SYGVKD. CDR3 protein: CAISDTQGKGNQPQHF.

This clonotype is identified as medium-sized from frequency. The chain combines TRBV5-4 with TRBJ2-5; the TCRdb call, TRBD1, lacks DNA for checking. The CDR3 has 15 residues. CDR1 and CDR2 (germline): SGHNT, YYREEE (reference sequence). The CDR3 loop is CASSGRTGPGETQYF. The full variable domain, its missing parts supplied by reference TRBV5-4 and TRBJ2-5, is ETGVTQSPTHLIKTRGQQVTLRCSSQSGHNTVSWYQQALGQGPQFIFQYYREEENGRGNFPPRFSGLQFPNYSSELNVNALELDDSALYLCASSGRTGPGETQYFGPGTRLLVL.

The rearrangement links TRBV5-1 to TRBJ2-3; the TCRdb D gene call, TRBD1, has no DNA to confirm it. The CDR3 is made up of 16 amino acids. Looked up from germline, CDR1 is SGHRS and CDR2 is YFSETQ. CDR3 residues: CASSFQGGSGTDTQYF. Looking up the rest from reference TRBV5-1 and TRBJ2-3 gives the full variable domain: KAGVTQTPRYLIKTRGQQVTLSCSPISGHRSVSWYQQTPGQGLQFLFEYFSETQRNKGNFPGRFSGRQFSNSRSEMNVSTLELGDSALYLCASSFQGGSGTDTQYFGPGTRLTVL.

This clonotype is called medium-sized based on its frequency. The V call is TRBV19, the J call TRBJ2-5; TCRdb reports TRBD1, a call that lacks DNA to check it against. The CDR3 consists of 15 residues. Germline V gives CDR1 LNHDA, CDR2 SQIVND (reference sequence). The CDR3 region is CASRRRTGGKETQYF.

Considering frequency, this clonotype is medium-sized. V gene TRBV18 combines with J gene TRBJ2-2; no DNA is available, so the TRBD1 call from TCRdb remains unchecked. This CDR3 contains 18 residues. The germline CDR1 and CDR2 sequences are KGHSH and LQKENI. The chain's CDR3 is CASSPEFRGQTNTGELFF.

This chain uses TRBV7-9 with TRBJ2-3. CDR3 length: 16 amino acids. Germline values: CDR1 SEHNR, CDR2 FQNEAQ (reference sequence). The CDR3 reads CAISLGLTCGTDTQYF.